A single TCR beta chain is shown here with its context. This sample stems from a study of blood T cell repertoires in COVID-19. Study details: The samples span acute and convalescent COVID-19 from the United States, Italy and Spain. PBMCs, B-cell-depleted T cells, or T cells were the source of the cDNA or gDNA that made up the material.

Source study methods: Amplification of reference gene primers provided the estimated nucleated cell counts. TCRdb's copy holds only in-frame clones and misses some; the assay was immunoSEQ multiplex PCR. That table gives V, J and clone size, and the DNA gave D and trimming. This sample has roughly 99,000 clones, with roughly 90% found just once. The CDR3 is made up of 13 amino acids. Germline CDR1 reads SGHTS; CDR2 reads YDEGEE. V was clipped by 1 base and J by 6 bases, with 10 bases between them. The sequenced sample consisted of peripheral blood. The sequence came from a man between 35 and 55 years old with active or convalescent COVID-19. This rearrangement joins TRBV5-8 to TRBJ1-1, with TRBD1 as a possible D gene (6 bases). CDR3 sequence (DNA): TGTGCCAGCAGCTTGTCAGGGGTCGCTGAAGCTTTCTTT. It codes for CASSLSGVAEAFF.